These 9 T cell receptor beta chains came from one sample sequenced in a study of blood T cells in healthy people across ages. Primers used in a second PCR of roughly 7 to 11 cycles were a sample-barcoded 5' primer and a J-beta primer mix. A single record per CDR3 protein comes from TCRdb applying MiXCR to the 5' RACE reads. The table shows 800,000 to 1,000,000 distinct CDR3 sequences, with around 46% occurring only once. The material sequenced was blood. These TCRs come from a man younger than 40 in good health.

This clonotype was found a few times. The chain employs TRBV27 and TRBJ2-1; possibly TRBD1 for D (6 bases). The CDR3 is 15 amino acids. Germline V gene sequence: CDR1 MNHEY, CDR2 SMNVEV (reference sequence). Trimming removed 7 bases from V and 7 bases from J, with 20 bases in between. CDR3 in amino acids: CASNPTGLGENEQFF. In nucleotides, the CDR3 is TGTGCCAGCAACCCTACAGGGCTGGGGGAGAATGAGCAGTTCTTC.

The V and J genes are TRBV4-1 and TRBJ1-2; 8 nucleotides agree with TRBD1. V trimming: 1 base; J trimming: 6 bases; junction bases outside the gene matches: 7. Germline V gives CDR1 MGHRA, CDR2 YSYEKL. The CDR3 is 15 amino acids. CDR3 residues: CASSQVDRAFDGYTF. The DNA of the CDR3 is TGCGCCAGCAGCCAAGTGGACAGGGCTTTTGATGGCTACACCTTC.

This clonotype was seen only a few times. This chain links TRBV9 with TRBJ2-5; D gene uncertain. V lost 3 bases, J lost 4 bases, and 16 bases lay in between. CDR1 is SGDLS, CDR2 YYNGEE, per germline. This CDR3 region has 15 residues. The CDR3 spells CASSENPDALETQYF. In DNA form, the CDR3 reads TGTGCCAGCAGCGAAAACCCGGACGCGTTAGAGACCCAGTACTTC.

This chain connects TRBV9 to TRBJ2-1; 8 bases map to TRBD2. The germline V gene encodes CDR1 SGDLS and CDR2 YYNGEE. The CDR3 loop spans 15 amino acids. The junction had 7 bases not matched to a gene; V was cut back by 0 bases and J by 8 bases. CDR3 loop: CASSVDAGGLDEQFF. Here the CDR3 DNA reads TGTGCCAGCAGCGTAGACGCGGGGGGCTTAGATGAGCAGTTCTTC.

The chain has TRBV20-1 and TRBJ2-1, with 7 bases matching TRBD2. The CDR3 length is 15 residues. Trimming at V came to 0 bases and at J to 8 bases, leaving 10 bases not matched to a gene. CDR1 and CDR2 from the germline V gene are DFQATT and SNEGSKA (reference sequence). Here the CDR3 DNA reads TGCAGTGCTAGAGATCCCAGCGGGGCCGGGGATGAGCAGTTCTTC. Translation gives CSARDPSGAGDEQFF.

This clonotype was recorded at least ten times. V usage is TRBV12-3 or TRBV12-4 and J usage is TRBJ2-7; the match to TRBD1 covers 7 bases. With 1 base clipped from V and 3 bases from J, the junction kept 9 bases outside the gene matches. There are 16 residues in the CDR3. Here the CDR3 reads CASSLEVGPGGYEQYF. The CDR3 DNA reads TGTGCCAGCAGTTTAGAGGTCGGGCCAGGGGGCTACGAGCAGTACTTC.

The chain's CDR3 is CSVEAGQGGYEQYF. CDR3 DNA: TGCAGCGTTGAAGCCGGACAGGGGGGCTACGAGCAGTACTTC. The gene calls are TRBV29-1 and TRBJ2-5, with TRBD1 matching over 10 bases. The DNA matches TRBJ2-7 better at its end, which makes the J call doubtful. The CDR3 spans 14 residues. Per the germline V gene, CDR1 is SQVTM and CDR2 is ANQGSEA.

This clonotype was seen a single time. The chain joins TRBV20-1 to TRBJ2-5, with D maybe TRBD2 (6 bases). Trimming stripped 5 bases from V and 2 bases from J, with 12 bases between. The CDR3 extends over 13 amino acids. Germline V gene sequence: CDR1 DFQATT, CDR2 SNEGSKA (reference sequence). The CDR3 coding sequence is TGCAGTGCTGGTACCGGGACTCAAGAGACCCAGTACTTC. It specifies CSAGTGTQETQYF.

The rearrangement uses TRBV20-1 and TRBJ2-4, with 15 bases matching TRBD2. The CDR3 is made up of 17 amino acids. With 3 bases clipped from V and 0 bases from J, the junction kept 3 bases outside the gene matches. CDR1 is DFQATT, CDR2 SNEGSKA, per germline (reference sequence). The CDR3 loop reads CSASGTSGRLAKNIQYF. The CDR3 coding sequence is TGCAGTGCTAGCGGGACTAGCGGGAGGTTAGCCAAAAACATTCAGTACTTC.